This T cell receptor beta chain was documented in a study of beta chain features in type 1 diabetes. This CDR3 comprises 13 residues. CDR1 and CDR2 (germline): MGHDK, SYGVNS. V lost 7 bases and J 2 bases, leaving 9 bases between the germline ends. Expressed TCRB transcripts were sequenced, since all the RNA that had been isolated was reverse transcribed. Data came from immunoSEQ multiplex PCR; TCRdb stores just in-frame clones and leaves some out. The sample carries hundreds of thousands of clones, approximately 10% recorded once. This sequence joins TRBV25-1 and TRBJ2-1; TRBD2 might be the D (5 bases). This sequence originates from a woman aged 25 to 39 in good health. Material for sequencing was naive CD4+ T cells from blood. DNA of the CDR3: TGTGCCAGCACGAGCGGTACCTACAATGAGCAGTTCTTC. Protein product: CASTSGTYNEQFF.